This T cell receptor (beta chain) was captured in a study of T cell responses to AZD1222 COVID-19 vaccine. At the level of the study: Second-dose groups at about 4 or about 12 weeks were pooled. Study findings and constraints: Just 5 to 7 people given AZD1222 tested seropositive at baseline. An increase in Spike-specific TCR breadth and depth was observed after two AZD1222 doses. Repertoire collection took place solely once the T cell response had peaked.

The repertoire was sequenced with immunoSEQ multiplex PCR; TCRdb's copy has only in-frame clones and lacks some. The profile shows about 100,000 clones, over 75% of them singletons. A word on this clone: Its antigen remains unidentified.

V dropped 3 bases and J dropped 4 bases, with 6 bases sitting between them. The CDR3 is 12 residues long. Germline V lookup: CDR1 MDHEN, CDR2 SYDVKM. This material consisted of peripheral blood, taken on day 0 of AZD1222 vaccination. The chain employs TRBV28 and TRBJ2-5; D gene uncertain. This receptor was obtained from an adult in good health. CDR3 amino acids: CASSLVLETQYF. CDR3 nucleotides: TGTGCCAGCAGTTTGGTGTTAGAGACCCAGTACTTC.